This is a list of T cell receptor beta chains from one sample in a study of T-cell memory formation after mild COVID-19. TCRdb fed the 5' RACE reads into MiXCR, producing one record per CDR3 protein. The sample shows 550,000 to 700,000 distinct CDR3 sequences, around 15% of them seen only once. Material: PBMCs or a T cell subset sorted from them (not recorded which). These receptors came from an adult woman who had mild COVID-19 (a few samples of this study predate the infection). Cell type and time point are not known. Both conserved end residues are part of each CDR3. A D gene is named only where the DNA matches it firmly. Clone sizes are given selectively: once, few, many, or a class where the clone is expanded.

few	.	TRBJ2-5	TRBV20-1	TGCAGTGCTAGACTCCCGAGCGTCGAGACCCAGTACTTC	CSARLPSVETQYF
.	.	TRBJ1-2	TRBV15	TGTGCCACCAGCAGACTAGAAGGGACGTCTGGGGGCTACACCTTC	CATSRLEGTSGGYTF
.	TRBD1	TRBJ2-5	TRBV5-4	TGTGCCAGCAGCTTGGCGACAGGGGGCTTGAGGGGGACCCAGTACTTC	CASSLATGGLRGTQYF
many	TRBD2	TRBJ2-1	TRBV3-1	TGTGCCAGCAGCCAAGATTTCCTAGCGGGCTCCTACAATGAGCAGTTCTTC	CASSQDFLAGSYNEQFF
.	TRBD1	TRBJ1-6	TRBV5-1	TGCGCCAGCAGCTTGGACGGGACAGGGACTTCACCCCTCCACTTT	CASSLDGTGTSPLHF
.	TRBD2	TRBJ2-3	TRBV12-3/TRBV12-4	TGTGCCAGCAGTCGCAGCGGGACCGCGACTAGCACAGATACGCAGTATTTT	CASSRSGTATSTDTQYF
few	.	TRBJ1-2	TRBV21-1	TGTGCCAGCCTAGCAAATACCCTGCCGACAGGGTGTTATGGCTACACCTTC	CASLANTLPTGCYGYTF
.	.	TRBJ2-3	TRBV4-3	TGCGCCAGCAGCCCGGGAATGGCGGGAAGTTCAGATACGCAGTATTTT	CASSPGMAGSSDTQYF
.	.	TRBJ2-7	TRBV27	TGTGCCAGCAGTTCAGGCAGAAGGATCGCCGAGCAGTACTTC	CASSSGRRIAEQYF
.	.	TRBJ1-6	TRBV7-2	TGTGCCAGCACCCCGGTGTGGGACCGAACTTCACCCCTCCACTTT	CASTPVWDRTSPLHF
few	TRBD1	TRBJ2-3	TRBV29-1	TGCAGCGTTTTGACAGGGTCGGCAGATACGCAGTATTTT	CSVLTGSADTQYF
.	TRBD1	TRBJ2-5	TRBV12-3/TRBV12-4	TGTGCCAGCACCCCGGGACAGGAAAAGACCCAGTACTTC	CASTPGQEKTQYF